This T cell receptor (beta chain) was observed in a study of T cells in Graves' hyperthyroidism and ophthalmopathy. Study-wide results and limits: Ophthalmopathy cases were set apart from stable hyperthyroidism by a 13 V-J model.

From germline, CDR1 is SGHTA and CDR2 FQGNSA. The CDR3 is 16 residues long. The J segment lost 2 bases and the V segment lost 4 bases, leaving 4 bases of the junction unmatched. Amplification of TCR beta CDR3 regions was performed using RNA transcripts as template. Primed by the HTBI set, a first-round RT-PCR was run on the TCR CDR3. One entry per CDR3 protein, called by TCRdb with MiXCR from the multiplex PCR reads. The sample includes under 300,000 distinct CDR3 sequences, roughly 14% of them seen just once. Of note for this clonotype: Antigen: not known. One base away lies a much larger clone, so this may be a sequencing read error.

This receptor was taken from a woman aged 25 to 39 with Graves' hyperthyroidism that later progressed to Graves' ophthalmopathy. Sequenced sample: blood. The chain is built from TRBV7-2 and TRBJ2-1, with 11 bases that match TRBD2. CDR3 region: CASSSLAGGPYNEQFF. In DNA, the CDR3 is TGTGCCAGCAGCTCATTAGCGGGAGGGCCCTACAATGAGCAGTTCTTC.